The 29 T cell receptor beta chains below all came from one sample that was sequenced in a study of beta chain features in type 1 diabetes (dated by TCRdb to 2016 to 2018). General findings and caveats noted by the study authors: Type 1 diabetes patients showed a moderate but significant shortening of TCRB CDR3 length in all four CD4+ subsets.

To prepare the library, the immunoSEQ multiplex PCR assay was applied. The entire isolated RNA was reverse transcribed using the High Capacity cDNA Reverse Transcription Kit, and thus expressed TCRB transcripts were sequenced. TCRdb took over this immuneACCESS table, retaining in-frame rearrangements with V and J assigned. Such tables are incomplete; in checked studies, under half of the missing clones stem from an unresolved V gene, and the remainder is unexplained. Recorded for this sample are over 300,000 clones; approximately 9.9% of them occurred a single time. The top ten clones comprise over 0.95% of the sample. The antigens of these receptors remain unknown. The sequenced sample consisted of central memory CD4+ T cells from blood. The source of these receptors is a man between 25 and 39 years old with type 1 diabetes.

This chain joins TRBV5-1 and TRBJ2-1; 9 bases are shared with TRBD2. This CDR3 comprises 18 residues. Germline CDR1 reads SGHRS; CDR2 reads YFSETQ. V trimming: 0 bases; J trimming: 0 bases; junction bases outside the gene matches: 7. The CDR3 loop is CASSLVPSGVSSYNEQFF. CDR3 coding DNA: TGCGCCAGCAGCTTGGTTCCTAGCGGGGTGTCCTCCTACAATGAGCAGTTCTTC.

The chain couples TRBV2 to TRBJ2-7; 7 bases fit TRBD1. There are 15 residues in the CDR3. Germline V gives CDR1 SNHLY, CDR2 FYNNEI. Losses at the gene ends were 6 bases for V and 2 bases for J; bases not matched to a gene: 10. The CDR3 protein is CASRLRDSPTYEQYF. The CDR3 DNA reads TGTGCCAGCAGGTTGAGGGACAGCCCAACCTACGAGCAGTACTTC.

The gene calls are TRBV4-3 and TRBJ1-6, with 7 bases fitting TRBD1. The germline V gene has CDR1 LGHNA and CDR2 YSLEER. The CDR3 extends over 16 amino acids. V shed 0 bases, J shed 8 bases, and the junction held 7 bases outside the gene matches. The CDR3 bases are TGCGCCAGCAGCCAAGATCGGACAGGCCCCTATTCACCCCTCCACTTT. Residues: CASSQDRTGPYSPLHF.

The chain uses TRBV5-4 and TRBJ2-2; D gene unclear. The CDR3 is made up of 14 amino acids. Germline-derived CDR1 and CDR2 are SGHNT and YYREEE (reference sequence). Between the trimmed V and J ends, which lost 2 bases and 4 bases, there was a span of 9 bases. CDR3 nucleotide sequence: TGTGCCAGCAGCTTTAGGGCCTCCACCGGGGAGCTGTTTTTT. Translation: CASSFRASTGELFF.

This clone showed up just a few times. The chain links TRBV10-3 to TRBJ1-5; 7 nucleotides align to TRBD1. The CDR3 runs to 14 residues. Germline V gene sequence: CDR1 ENHRY, CDR2 SYGVKD. As DNA, the CDR3 is TGTGCATCCAACCCAGACAGGGAAGGTCAGCCCCAGCATTTT. Amino acid sequence: CASNPDREGQPQHF.

At least ten counts were recorded for this clone. The chain employs TRBV28 and TRBJ2-3; TRBD2 is a possible D gene (6 bases). With 2 bases removed from V and 6 bases from J, the gap between germline ends came to 12 bases. The CDR3 sequence is 14 residues long. Germline values: CDR1 MDHEN, CDR2 SYDVKM. The CDR3 coding sequence is TGTGCCAGCAGTTTAAATAGCGGTCGGGATACGCAGTATTTT. Residues: CASSLNSGRDTQYF.

This clone was observed a few times. The V call is TRBV9, the J call TRBJ2-7, with D unclear. Germline assignment: CDR1 SGDLS and CDR2 YYNGEE. The V end lost 0 bases, the J end lost 6 bases, and 10 bases lay between the germline ends. This CDR3 is 13 amino acids long. The CDR3 region is CASSVALGGEQYF. The CDR3 nucleotides are TGTGCCAGCAGCGTAGCTCTAGGTGGCGAGCAGTACTTC.

On this clone: In the same sample, other DNA sequences code for this CDR3. The genes are TRBV18 and TRBJ1-3, with D hard to call. V lost 2 bases to trimming and J lost 4 bases, with 9 bases between them. The CDR3 loop spans 14 amino acids. Germline-derived CDR1 and CDR2 are KGHSH and LQKENI. The CDR3 is CASSPGETGNTIYF. The CDR3, as DNA: TGTGCCAGCTCACCAGGGGAAACGGGAAACACCATATATTTT.

CDR3 DNA sequence: TGTGCCAGCAGTTTATCTCACATCAATGAAAAACTGTTTTTT. It codes for CASSLSHINEKLFF. The chain links TRBV28 to TRBJ1-4; no definite D call. The CDR3 length is 14 residues. Germline CDR1 MDHEN, CDR2 SYDVKM. Deletions cut 1 base from V and 5 bases from J, with 8 bases between.

The rearrangement joins TRBV27 to TRBJ2-7; the D call may be TRBD1 or TRBD2 (5 bases each). This CDR3 is 16 amino acids long. The germline CDR1 and CDR2 sequences are MNHEY and SMNVEV (reference sequence). Deletions cut 3 bases from V and 1 base from J, with 16 bases between. The CDR3 sequence is CASSLGRFGGSYEQYF. CDR3 DNA: TGTGCCAGCAGTTTGGGACGTTTCGGCGGATCCTACGAGCAGTACTTC.

The gene calls are TRBV5-1 and TRBJ2-3; no definite D call. CDR3 length: 17 residues. The ends were cut back, 7 bases at V and 0 bases at J, with 21 bases in the middle. CDR1 is SGHRS and CDR2 is YFSETQ in the germline V gene. DNA for the CDR3: TGCGCCAGCGGCCCAAACCAAAAGCTGTCTAGCACAGATACGCAGTATTTT. Protein product: CASGPNQKLSSTDTQYF.

This clone was seen a few times. The CDR3 DNA reads as TGTGCCAGCAGCTTAGAGGAAAGGGAGACCCAGTACTTC. Residues: CASSLEERETQYF. V gene TRBV7-2 combines with J gene TRBJ2-5; D not resolved. Germline V gene data show CDR1 as SGHTA and CDR2 as FQGNSA. Trimming removed 1 base at V and 5 bases at J, with 8 bases between. The CDR3 is 13 amino acids.

This clone was observed a few times. The chain links TRBV7-8 to TRBJ1-1; D is uncertain. Germline CDR1 reads SGHVS; CDR2 reads FQNEAQ. Trimming removed 6 bases from V and 4 bases from J, with 9 bases in between. This CDR3 has 12 residues. The CDR3 region is CASSLRGTEAFF. As DNA, the CDR3 is TGTGCCAGCAGTTTAAGAGGCACTGAAGCTTTCTTT.

The V call is TRBV5-1, the J call TRBJ2-5; tentative D call: TRBD2 (5 bases). The CDR3 has 15 residues. Trimming removed 4 bases at V and 5 bases at J, with 18 bases between. Germline assignment: CDR1 SGHRS and CDR2 YFSETQ. The CDR3 is CASSEGPRGRETQYF. CDR3 coding DNA: TGCGCCAGCAGCGAAGGGCCCCGGGGTAGGGAGACCCAGTACTTC.

This clone was detected only a few times. The J gene is TRBJ2-3, the V gene TRBV7-2, with 14 bases matching TRBD2. Looked up from germline, CDR1 is SGHTA and CDR2 is FQGNSA. The CDR3 contains 17 residues. V gave up 4 bases and J gave up 3 bases; unmatched junction bases: 6. The CDR3 here is CASSYRTSGGTTDTQYF. The CDR3 DNA sequence: TGTGCCAGCAGCTACCGGACTAGCGGGGGGACTACAGATACGCAGTATTTT.

The table lists this clone with a few counts. The chain combines TRBV2 with TRBJ2-3; D perhaps matches TRBD2 (5 bases). The CDR3 is 14 amino acids. The V gene's germline CDR1 is SNHLY and CDR2 FYNNEI. With 4 bases removed from V and 3 bases from J, the gap between germline ends came to 11 bases. This chain's CDR3 is CASSVLRVTDTQYF. The CDR3 bases are TGTGCCAGCAGTGTCCTGAGGGTGACAGATACGCAGTATTTT.

A remark on this clone: The sample holds other DNA sequences that translate to the same CDR3. The V call is TRBV7-9, the J call TRBJ1-1, with unresolved D. Trimming shortened V by 5 bases and J by 5 bases, and 9 bases separated the two germline ends. The germline gives CDR1 SEHNR, CDR2 FQNEAQ (reference sequence). The CDR3 spans 12 residues. CDR3 nucleotide sequence: TGTGCCAGCAGCCCTTGGGGAACTGAAGCTTTCTTT. It encodes CASSPWGTEAFF.

With respect to this clone: The same CDR3 is also encoded by other DNA sequences in this sample. The chain couples TRBV30 to TRBJ1-6, with D possibly TRBD1 on 6 matching bases. V lost 0 bases, J lost 4 bases, and 7 bases lay in between. The germline V gene encodes CDR1 GTSNPN and CDR2 SVGIG (reference sequence). The CDR3 has 14 amino acids. Written as DNA, the CDR3 is TGTGCCTGGAGTGTCGGACAGTATAATTCACCCCTCCACTTT. This encodes CAWSVGQYNSPLHF.

The table lists this clone with a few counts. J is TRBJ2-5 and V is TRBV19; maybe TRBD1 (6 bases). From germline, CDR1 is LNHDA and CDR2 SQIVND (reference sequence). This CDR3 is built from 13 residues. V was clipped by 6 bases and J by 1 base, with 9 bases between them. CDR3 loop: CASSEGGQETQYF. The CDR3 coding sequence is TGTGCCAGTAGCGAAGGGGGCCAAGAGACCCAGTACTTC.

In regard to this clone: A much more abundant neighbour one base away suggests this may be a read error. The identical CDR3 is also encoded by other nucleotide sequences in the sample. This chain links TRBV7-9 with TRBJ1-2, with D perhaps TRBD1 (5 bases). In germline, CDR1 is SEHNR, CDR2 FQNEAQ (reference sequence). V was pared by 5 bases and J by 3 bases, with 7 bases between. The CDR3 contains 12 residues. Written as DNA, the CDR3 is TGTGCCAGCAGCCCCAGGGACTATGGCTACACCTTC. Translated: CASSPRDYGYTF. The complete variable domain, with remaining parts taken from reference TRBV7-9 and TRBJ1-2, reads DTGVSQNPRHKITKRGQNVTFRCDPISEHNRLYWYRQTLGQGPEFLTYFQNEAQLEKSRLLSDRFSAERPKGSFSTLEIQRTEQGDSAMYLCASSPRDYGYTFGSGTRLTVV.

The J gene is TRBJ1-2, the V gene TRBV5-4; 11 bases line up with TRBD1. Trimming at V came to 0 bases and at J to 7 bases, leaving 11 bases not matched to a gene. Germline lookup yields CDR1 SGHNT and CDR2 YYREEE (reference sequence). The length of the CDR3 is 17 residues. The CDR3 protein is CASSLGGQGAVYSGYTF. The CDR3 bases are TGTGCCAGCAGCTTGGGTGGACAGGGGGCAGTTTACAGTGGCTACACCTTC.

At least ten counts were recorded for this clone. V and J are TRBV2 and TRBJ2-6, with TRBD1 matching over 7 bases. The CDR3 sequence is 15 residues long. Germline V gene lookup returns CDR1 SNHLY and CDR2 FYNNEI. Germline trimming cut 4 bases from V and 0 bases from J; bases unmatched to any gene: 0. The CDR3 DNA reads as TGTGCCAGCAGTGGACAGGGCTCTGGGGCCAACGTCCTGACTTTC. Its protein is CASSGQGSGANVLTF.

The chain joins TRBV21-1 to TRBJ2-7; the tabulated D call, TRBD1, remains unverified against the DNA. TRBV21-1 is a documented pseudogene. CDR3 size: 15 residues. The CDR3 is CASSIRDRENYEQYF. The CDR3, as DNA: TGTGCCAGCAGCATCCGGGACAGGGAAAACTACGAGCAGTACTTC.

The rearrangement joins TRBV6-5 to TRBJ2-2, with 10 bases fitting TRBD2. Germline V gives CDR1 MNHEY, CDR2 SVGAGI. This CDR3 has 16 amino acids. V lost 4 bases to trimming and J lost 7 bases; unmatched junction nucleotides: 9. The CDR3 region is CASSSPGLARFGELFF. CDR3 bases: TGTGCCAGCAGTTCTCCGGGACTAGCGAGATTCGGGGAGCTGTTTTTT.

In this sample, this clone turned up a few times. V is TRBV18 and J is TRBJ1-1; D unresolved. CDR1 and CDR2 (germline): KGHSH, LQKENI. This CDR3 region has 14 residues. Deletions cut 2 bases from V and 0 bases from J, with 7 bases between. CDR3 sequence reads: CASSPDVMNTEAFF. CDR3 DNA sequence: TGTGCCAGCTCACCAGACGTCATGAACACTGAAGCTTTCTTT.

The chain links TRBV27 to TRBJ2-3; 8 bases match TRBD2. V was clipped by 5 bases and J by 0 bases; unmatched bases: 7. Germline loops: CDR1 MNHEY, CDR2 SMNVEV (reference sequence). This CDR3 contains 16 residues. As DNA, the CDR3 is TGTGCCAGCAGTCCTCGGGGGGGCGCTAGCACAGATACGCAGTATTTT. It specifies CASSPRGGASTDTQYF.

A word on this clone: This specimen includes other DNA sequences encoding the same CDR3. The chain's CDR3 is CASRLLAGGTDTQYF. The DNA of the CDR3 is TGCGCCAGCAGACTACTGGCGGGGGGCACAGATACGCAGTATTTT. The V call is TRBV4-3, the J call TRBJ2-3; 7 bases match TRBD2. The CDR3 loop spans 15 amino acids. The germline CDR1 and CDR2 sequences are LGHNA and YSLEER. V lost 6 bases and J lost 1; bases outside the gene matches: 7.

This sequence joins TRBV10-3 and TRBJ2-2, with TRBD1 identical over 9 bases. The germline CDR1 and CDR2 sequences are ENHRY and SYGVKD. Germline trimming cut 6 bases from V and 7 bases from J; bases unmatched to any gene: 12. The CDR3 is made up of 16 amino acids. CDR3 protein: CAIRTGTGREGGELFF. The CDR3 bases are TGTGCCATCAGGACGGGGACAGGGCGGGAAGGCGGGGAGCTGTTTTTT.

This clone was recorded at least ten times. The chain employs TRBV5-6 and TRBJ2-5; possibly TRBD1 for D (6 bases). The length of the CDR3 is 15 residues. CDR1 and CDR2 (germline): SGHDT, YYEEEE. V lost 6 bases to trimming and J lost 0 bases, with 15 bases between them. The CDR3 protein is CASIPGGQNQETQYF. The CDR3, as DNA: TGTGCCAGCATCCCAGGAGGACAGAACCAAGAGACCCAGTACTTC.